One and the same sample provided the 20 T cell receptor beta chains below, sequenced in a study of blood T cell repertoires in COVID-19 (dated by TCRdb to 2020 to 2022). Receptors were amplified or captured by the immunoSEQ multiplex PCR assay. Sourced from immuneACCESS, this table was stored by TCRdb with only in-frame sequences that have V and J called. A share of the clones is absent; for the studies checked, an unresolved V gene accounts for under half, and the remainder has no known explanation. The sample includes 200,000 to 250,000 clones, with 65% to 85% observed a single time. Roughly 2.3% of the sample comes from the top ten. The sequenced sample consisted of peripheral blood. The receptors stem from a woman between 55 and 75 years old with acute or convalescent COVID-19.

V gene TRBV7-9 combines with J gene TRBJ2-5; TRBD1 aligns across 7 bases. CDR3 length equals 14 residues. J gave up 4 bases and V 0 bases, and 2 bases lay outside the gene matches. The germline gives CDR1 SEHNR, CDR2 FQNEAQ (reference sequence). CDR3 sequence (DNA): TGTGCCAGCAGCTTAGCAGGGGGCCGAGAGACCCAGTACTTC. This sequence encodes CASSLAGGRETQYF.

The V and J genes are TRBV5-5 and TRBJ2-7, with TRBD1 as a possible D gene (6 bases). This CDR3 spans 13 amino acids. With 4 bases removed from V and 4 bases from J, the gap between germline ends came to 12 bases. Germline values: CDR1 SGHKS, CDR2 YYEKEE (reference sequence). The CDR3 protein is CASSLGAGYEQYF. The DNA of the CDR3 is TGTGCCAGCAGCCTGGGGGCAGGGTACGAGCAGTACTTC.

V is TRBV7-8 and J is TRBJ2-7, with D perhaps TRBD2 (5 bases). Germline V gene sequence: CDR1 SGHVS, CDR2 FQNEAQ. The CDR3 sequence is 15 residues long. V lost 1 base and J lost 5, with 15 bases in between. CDR3 sequence (DNA): TGTGCCAGCAGCTTAGGGGCTAGCTCGATCCACGAGCAGTACTTC. This translates into CASSLGASSIHEQYF. The whole variable domain, remainder taken from reference TRBV7-8 and TRBJ2-7, is GAGVSQSPRYKVAKRGQDVALRCDPISGHVSLFWYQQALGQGPEFLTYFQNEAQLDKSGLPSDRFFAERPEGSVSTLKIQRTQQEDSAVYLCASSLGASSIHEQYFGPGTRLTVT.

Written as DNA, the CDR3 is TGTGCCAGCAGCCCGGACAGGGTCTACGAGCAGTACTTC. Translated: CASSPDRVYEQYF. The chain carries TRBV6-2 or TRBV6-3 and TRBJ2-7; 8 bases are shared with TRBD1. V gave up 6 bases and J gave up 3 bases; unmatched junction bases: 4. Germline CDR1 MNHEY, CDR2 SVGEGT. The CDR3 contains 13 residues.

This chain connects TRBV19 to TRBJ1-2; 7 bases match TRBD1. The CDR3 sequence is 12 residues long. Looked up from germline, CDR1 is LNHDA and CDR2 is SQIVND (reference sequence). The V and J ends lost 5 bases and 6 bases, in that order; junction bases with no gene match: 3. CDR3 sequence (DNA): TGTGCCAGTAGTGACAGGGTTGATGGCTACACCTTC. Encoded protein: CASSDRVDGYTF.

The chain carries TRBV7-2 and TRBJ2-2, with 7 nucleotides matching TRBD2. The CDR3 loop spans 16 amino acids. CDR1 SGHTA and CDR2 FQGNSA come from the germline V gene. V lost 5 bases, J lost 5 bases, and 11 bases stayed unmatched. CDR3 sequence: CASSRSGLVGTGELFF. In nucleotides, the CDR3 is TGTGCCAGCAGCCGCTCAGGACTAGTGGGTACCGGGGAGCTGTTTTTT.

Here the CDR3 reads CASRWPSAGDPYEQYF. DNA of the CDR3: TGTGCCAGCAGATGGCCCTCGGCGGGGGATCCCTACGAGCAGTACTTC. This chain uses TRBV2 with TRBJ2-7; TRBD2 matches 7 bases. Germline assignment: CDR1 SNHLY and CDR2 FYNNEI. V gave up 6 bases and J gave up 2 bases; unmatched junction bases: 13. The CDR3 has 16 amino acids.

The chain recombines TRBV18 with TRBJ1-1; tentative D call: TRBD1 (6 bases). The CDR3 extends over 13 amino acids. Germline CDR1 is KGHSH and CDR2 is LQKENI. The germline V and J ends were trimmed by 3 bases and 6 bases, with 11 bases remaining between them. CDR3 coding DNA: TGTGCCAGCTCACCGTTCCAGGGGTCTGAAGCTTTCTTT. Translating it yields CASSPFQGSEAFF.

The rearrangement uses TRBV18 and TRBJ2-5; TRBD2 aligns across 8 bases. After removal of 3 bases from V and 4 bases from J, the junction contained 10 bases not matched to a gene. Germline V lookup: CDR1 KGHSH, CDR2 LQKENI. The CDR3 sequence is 16 residues long. The DNA of the CDR3 is TGTGCCAGCTCACCGGTGTCGAGCGGGGGTTCAGAGACCCAGTACTTC. Translation: CASSPVSSGGSETQYF.

V is TRBV5-1 and J is TRBJ1-2; 8 nucleotides agree with TRBD1. V gave up 5 bases and J gave up 8 bases; unmatched junction bases: 8. The germline V gene encodes CDR1 SGHRS and CDR2 YFSETQ. The CDR3 has 13 residues. Here the CDR3 DNA reads TGCGCCAGCAGGACAGGGGAAGCGCAAGGCTACACCTTC. Translating gives CASRTGEAQGYTF.

The rearrangement uses TRBV2 and TRBJ1-5; D may be TRBD1 (6 bases). This CDR3 is 14 amino acids long. V shed 1 base and J shed 9 bases, with 13 bases lying between them. Germline assignment: CDR1 SNHLY and CDR2 FYNNEI. CDR3 loop: CASSEVPGAGPQHF. The CDR3 bases are TGTGCCAGCAGTGAAGTTCCAGGGGCTGGGCCCCAGCATTTT.

This chain links TRBV28 with TRBJ2-5; D possibly corresponds to TRBD1 (5 bases). V lost 0 bases and J 2 bases, leaving 28 bases between the germline ends. Germline V gene sequence: CDR1 MDHEN, CDR2 SYDVKM. The CDR3 length is 21 residues. The CDR3 protein is CASSLWGLLSATNVIQETQYF. The CDR3 DNA follows: TGTGCCAGCAGTTTATGGGGGCTCTTAAGCGCCACAAACGTGATACAAGAGACCCAGTACTTC.

This chain joins TRBV5-1 and TRBJ1-4, with D perhaps matching TRBD1 (6 bases). Looked up from germline, CDR1 is SGHRS and CDR2 is YFSETQ. The CDR3 has 14 residues. The V end lost 6 bases, the J end lost 2 bases, and 11 bases lay between the germline ends. This CDR3 is CASTRGSTNEKLFF. CDR3 sequence (DNA): TGCGCCAGCACTAGGGGGTCGACTAATGAAAAACTGTTTTTT.

The gene calls are TRBV10-3 and TRBJ2-1; 13 nucleotides align to TRBD2. The CDR3 runs to 15 residues. Germline V gives CDR1 ENHRY, CDR2 SYGVKD. Unmatched junction bases numbered 5, after V lost 6 bases and J lost 6 bases. The CDR3 reads CAISTGTSGVNEQFF. The DNA of the CDR3 is TGTGCCATCAGCACCGGGACTAGCGGGGTCAATGAGCAGTTCTTC.

This clone has just one count. The V call is TRBV3-1 (or the pseudogene TRBV3-2), the J call TRBJ1-2; D gene ambiguous. The germline V gene has CDR1 LGHDT and CDR2 YNNKEL (reference sequence). Trimming took off 4 bases at V and 4 bases at J, with 10 bases between the two ends. CDR3 size: 13 residues. The CDR3 DNA follows: TGTGCCAGCAGCCCTCCCGGGTCCTATGGCTACACCTTC. This sequence encodes CASSPPGSYGYTF.

The V call is TRBV20-1, the J call TRBJ1-1, with TRBD1 identical over 8 bases. With V trimmed by 3 bases and J by 3 bases, 12 bases remained unmatched. Germline V gene data show CDR1 as DFQATT and CDR2 as SNEGSKA (reference sequence). The CDR3 consists of 16 residues. The CDR3 protein is CSASWWQGARHTEAFF. Here the CDR3 DNA reads TGCAGTGCTAGTTGGTGGCAGGGGGCGCGCCACACTGAAGCTTTCTTT.

This chain links TRBV27 with TRBJ1-2; D remains unclear. CDR1 MNHEY and CDR2 SMNVEV come from the germline V gene (reference sequence). This CDR3 comprises 13 residues. With 3 bases removed from V and 1 base from J, the gap between germline ends came to 6 bases. The CDR3: CASSFGLNYGYTF. The CDR3 DNA reads as TGTGCCAGCAGTTTTGGGCTTAACTATGGCTACACCTTC.

The gene calls are TRBV2 and TRBJ2-5, with 11 nucleotides matching TRBD2. Germline V gene sequence: CDR1 SNHLY, CDR2 FYNNEI. V was pared by 8 bases and J by 8 bases, with 13 bases of the junction left unmatched. The CDR3 has 15 residues. CDR3 DNA: TGTGCCAGCCAGGCTAGCGGGGGGTCCGGTCATACCCAGTACTTC. Translating gives CASQASGGSGHTQYF.

The chain uses TRBV5-6 and TRBJ1-2; 8 bases match TRBD1. The CDR3 is made up of 14 amino acids. With 4 bases clipped from V and 8 bases from J, the junction kept 10 bases outside the gene matches. Germline CDR1 is SGHDT and CDR2 is YYEEEE. The CDR3, as DNA: TGTGCCAGCAGCAAGGGACAGGCTTCCCAGGGCTACACCTTC. This sequence encodes CASSKGQASQGYTF.

The genes are TRBV6-1 and TRBJ2-1; D gene unclear. The V gene lost 3 bases and the J gene lost 3 bases, with 9 bases spanning the gap. The germline gives CDR1 MNHNS, CDR2 SASEGT. CDR3 length: 14 residues. CDR3 loop: CASSDFLVYNEQFF. Here the CDR3 DNA reads TGTGCCAGCAGTGATTTCCTCGTCTACAATGAGCAGTTCTTC.